This TCR beta chain was profiled in a study of identical twins. Study-wide results and limits: Out-of-frame TCR alpha sharing in monozygotic twins exceeded recombination model predictions. Not following the same donors, the study drew its conclusions from cross-sectional statistical analysis. There were fewer insertions in abundant cord blood beta clonotypes, but memory repertoires showed no such pattern. Beta out-of-frame twin sharing showed a weaker excess.

TCRdb re-analysed the 5' RACE reads in MiXCR, keeping a single row per CDR3 protein. The sample records some 500,000 distinct CDR3 sequences, over 12% being singletons. This clonotype has a handful of counts. Its antigen is as yet unknown. These data are also associated with another study on yellow fever vaccine responses in identical twins.

This receptor was obtained from a woman aged 18-29 years in good health. Material for sequencing was CD4+ T cells sorted from blood.

The CDR3 region has the DNA TGTGCCACCAGCAGGCCAACCGGGCACGCGGGGGAGACCCAGTACTTC. Its translation: CATSRPTGHAGETQYF. V and J are TRBV15 and TRBJ2-5; D perhaps matches TRBD2 (6 bases). The CDR3 is 16 residues long. Trimming pared 3 bases from V and 5 bases from J, leaving 19 bases between. Looked up from germline, CDR1 is LNHNV and CDR2 is YYDKDF (reference sequence).